The present TCR beta chain was sequenced within a study of blood T cells in healthy people across ages. Sample-barcoded 5' priming and a J-beta primer mix drove a second PCR of about 6 to 12 cycles. TCRdb redid the calling of the 5' RACE reads with MiXCR, one entry per CDR3 protein. The profile shows 550,000 to 750,000 distinct CDR3 sequences, under 25% of them singletons. Donor samples were obtained from healthy Caucasian individuals from Russia, aged about 6 to 95. Regarding this clonotype: Its matching antigen is unknown.

Study results and caveats: Naive and antigen-experienced cells could not be conclusively compared, given unsorted PBMCs.

This clonotype was obtained from a man in his 70s in good health. Source material: blood.

The CDR3 DNA reads as TGTGCCAGCAGCTTAGTTACAGCCCCATTCTATGGCTACACCTTC. This codes for CASSLVTAPFYGYTF. This chain uses TRBV5-6 with TRBJ1-2; D remains ambiguous. Germline CDR1 is SGHDT and CDR2 is YYEEEE. The CDR3 is 15 amino acids. Between the trimmed V and J ends, which lost 2 bases and 4 bases, there was a span of 15 bases.